This T cell receptor (beta chain) derives from a study of identical twins. The CDR3 sequence is 14 residues long. V was trimmed by 5 bases and J by 6 bases, leaving 17 bases between them. A single record per CDR3 protein comes from TCRdb applying MiXCR to the 5' RACE reads. The sample lists 500,000 to 550,000 distinct CDR3 sequences, around 22% seen once, with approximately 0.49% in the top ten. The same sample was also studied in work on yellow fever vaccine responses in identical twins. This second study says: Convergence reportedly seemed to mark part of the twins' vaccine T cell response, with personalization marking the rest.

The sample consisted of CD4+ T cells sorted from blood. This sequence was found in a woman younger than 30 in good health. The genes are TRBV12-3 or TRBV12-4 and TRBJ2-7; unclear D gene. The CDR3 nucleotides read TGTGCCAGCAGTCCCCTCGGTGGTGGCTCCGAGCAGTACTTC. Translation: CASSPLGGGSEQYF.